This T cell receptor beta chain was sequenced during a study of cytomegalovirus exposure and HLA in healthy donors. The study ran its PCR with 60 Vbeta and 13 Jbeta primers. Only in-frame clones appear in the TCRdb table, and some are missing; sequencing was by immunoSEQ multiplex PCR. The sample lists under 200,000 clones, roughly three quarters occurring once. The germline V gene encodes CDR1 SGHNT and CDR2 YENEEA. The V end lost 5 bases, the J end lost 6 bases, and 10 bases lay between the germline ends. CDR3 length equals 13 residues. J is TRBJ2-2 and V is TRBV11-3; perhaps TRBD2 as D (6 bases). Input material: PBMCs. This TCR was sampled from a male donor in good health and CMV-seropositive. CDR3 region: CASSSRGAGELFF. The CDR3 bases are TGTGCCAGCAGCAGCCGCGGGGCCGGGGAGCTGTTTTTT. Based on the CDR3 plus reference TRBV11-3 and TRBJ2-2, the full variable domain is EAGVVQSPRYKIIEKKQPVAFWCNPISGHNTLYWYLQNLGQGPELLIRYENEEAVDDSQLPKDRFSAERLKGVDSTLKIQPAELGDSAVYLCASSSRGAGELFFGEGSRLTVL.